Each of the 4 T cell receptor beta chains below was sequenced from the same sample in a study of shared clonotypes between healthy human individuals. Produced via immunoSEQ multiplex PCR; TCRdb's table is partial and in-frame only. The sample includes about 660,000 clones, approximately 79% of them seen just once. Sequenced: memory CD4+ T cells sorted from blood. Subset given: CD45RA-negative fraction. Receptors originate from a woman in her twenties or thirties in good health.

Here the CDR3 reads CASSESSATNEKLFF. The CDR3 DNA reads TGCGCCAGCAGTGAGTCGTCAGCAACTAATGAAAAACTGTTTTTT. V is TRBV10-1 and J is TRBJ1-4, with no clear D. Germline CDR1 reads WNHNN; CDR2 reads SYGVQD (reference sequence). V was trimmed by 0 bases and J by 0 bases, leaving 5 bases between them. CDR3 size: 15 residues.

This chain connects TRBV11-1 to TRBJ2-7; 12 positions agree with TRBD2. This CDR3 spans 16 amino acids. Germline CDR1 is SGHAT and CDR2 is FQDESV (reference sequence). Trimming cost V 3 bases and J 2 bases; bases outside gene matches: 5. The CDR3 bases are TGTGCCAGCAGCTTGACTAGCGGGGGAGAAACCTACGAGCAGTACTTC. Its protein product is CASSLTSGGETYEQYF. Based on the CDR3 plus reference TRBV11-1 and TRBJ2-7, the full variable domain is EAEVAQSPRYKITEKSQAVAFWCDPISGHATLYWYRQILGQGPELLVQFQDESVVDDSQLPKDRFSAERLKGVDSTLKIQPAELGDSAMYLCASSLTSGGETYEQYFGPGTRLTVT.

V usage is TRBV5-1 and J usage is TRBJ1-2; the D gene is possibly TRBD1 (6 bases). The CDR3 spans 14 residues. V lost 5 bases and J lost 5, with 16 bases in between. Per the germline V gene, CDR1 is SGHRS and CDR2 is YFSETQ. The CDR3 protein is CASRPAGGGYGYTF. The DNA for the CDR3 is TGCGCCAGCAGACCGGCGGGAGGGGGTTATGGCTACACCTTC.

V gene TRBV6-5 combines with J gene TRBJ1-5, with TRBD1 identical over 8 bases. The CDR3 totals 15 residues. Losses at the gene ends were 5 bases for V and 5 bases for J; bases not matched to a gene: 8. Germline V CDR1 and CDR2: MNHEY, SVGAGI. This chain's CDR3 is CASSQSRGRDQPQHF. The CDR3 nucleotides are TGTGCCAGCAGTCAATCCAGGGGGCGGGATCAGCCCCAGCATTTT.